This entry lists 4 T cell receptor beta chains sequenced from one sample in a study of blood T cell repertoires in COVID-19. TCRdb's copy holds only in-frame clones and misses some; the assay was immunoSEQ multiplex PCR. The sample records 200,000 to 250,000 clones, approximately 90% being singletons. Material: PBMCs or T cells enriched from blood (not recorded which). The receptors shown here come from a man in his fifties or sixties who had been exposed to COVID-19.

The chain recombines TRBV5-1 with TRBJ2-2; 10 positions agree with TRBD1. The germline gives CDR1 SGHRS, CDR2 YFSETQ. V lost 4 bases, J lost 6 bases, and 9 bases stayed unmatched. The CDR3 is 16 amino acids. The CDR3 nucleotides read TGCGCCAGCAGCGGTGACAGGGGGCGCAGGGCCGGGGAGCTGTTTTTT. Amino acids: CASSGDRGRRAGELFF. Full variable domain (rest looked up from reference TRBV5-1 and TRBJ2-2): KAGVTQTPRYLIKTRGQQVTLSCSPISGHRSVSWYQQTPGQGLQFLFEYFSETQRNKGNFPGRFSGRQFSNSRSEMNVSTLELGDSALYLCASSGDRGRRAGELFFGEGSRLTVL.

The count of this clone is one. The rearrangement joins TRBV11-1 to TRBJ1-3, with 7 bases aligning to TRBD1. Trimming at V came to 6 bases and at J to 3 bases, leaving 2 bases not matched to a gene. This CDR3 is built from 13 residues. Germline lookup yields CDR1 SGHAT and CDR2 FQDESV (reference sequence). CDR3 sequence reads: CASRRDSGNTIYF. CDR3 bases: TGTGCCAGCAGACGGGACAGTGGAAACACCATATATTTT.

The V and J genes are TRBV18 and TRBJ1-5; 8 nucleotides agree with TRBD1. This CDR3 has 14 amino acids. V lost 4 bases, J lost 5 bases, and 4 bases stayed unmatched. CDR1 KGHSH and CDR2 LQKENI come from the germline V gene. CDR3 DNA sequence: TGTGCCAGCTCACGAGACAGGGGCGATCAGCCCCAGCATTTT. Protein sequence: CASSRDRGDQPQHF. Full variable domain (outside the CDR3, taken from reference TRBV18 and TRBJ1-5): NAGVMQNPRHLVRRRGQEARLRCSPMKGHSHVYWYRQLPEEGLKFMVYLQKENIIDESGMPKERFSAEFPKEGPSILRIQQVVRGDSAAYFCASSRDRGDQPQHFGDGTRLSIL.

The CDR3 spells CASSFGLYEQYV. The CDR3 DNA reads TGTGCCAGCAGTTTCGGTCTTTACGAGCAGTACGTC. This chain links TRBV28 with TRBJ2-7; D unresolved. The CDR3 is 12 amino acids. The germline CDR1 and CDR2 sequences are MDHEN and SYDVKM. Trimming removed 3 bases from V and 4 bases from J, with 7 bases in between.